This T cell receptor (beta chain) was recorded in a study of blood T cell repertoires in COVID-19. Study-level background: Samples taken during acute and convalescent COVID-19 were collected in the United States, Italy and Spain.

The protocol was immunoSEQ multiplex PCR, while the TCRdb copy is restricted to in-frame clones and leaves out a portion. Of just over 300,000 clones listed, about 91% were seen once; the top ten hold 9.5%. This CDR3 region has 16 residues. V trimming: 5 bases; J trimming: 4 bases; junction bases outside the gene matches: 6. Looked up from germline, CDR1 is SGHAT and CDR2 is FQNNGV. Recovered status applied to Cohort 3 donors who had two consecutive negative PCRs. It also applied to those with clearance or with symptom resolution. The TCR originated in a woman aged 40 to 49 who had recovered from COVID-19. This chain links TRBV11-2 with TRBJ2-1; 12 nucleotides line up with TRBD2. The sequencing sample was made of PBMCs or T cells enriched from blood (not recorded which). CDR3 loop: CASSSLAGGIYNEQFF. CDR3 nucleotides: TGTGCCAGCAGCAGTCTAGCGGGGGGGATATACAATGAGCAGTTCTTC. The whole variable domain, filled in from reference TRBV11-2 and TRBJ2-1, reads EAGVAQSPRYKIIEKRQSVAFWCNPISGHATLYWYQQILGQGPKLLIQFQNNGVVDDSQLPKDRFSAERLKGVDSTLKIQPAKLEDSAVYLCASSSLAGGIYNEQFFGPGTRLTVL.